Detailed here is one T cell receptor (beta chain). Its antigen remains unidentified. Treatment indicated: roughly 11-day PBMC culture with coronavirus spike peptide pools or control peptides (ViraFEST assay). These data are taken from a study of vaccination and CD4 T cells after COVID-19. Study outcomes and limitations: The researchers studied relatively few convalescent patients and omitted early post-infection timepoints.

CDR3 length: 13 residues. The V end was cut by 8 bases, the J end by 2 bases, with 11 bases between. Germline CDR1 is SGHNT and CDR2 is YYREEE (reference sequence). Sequenced with the Oncomine TCR Beta short-read assay was DNA taken from cultured CD4+ T cells. TCRdb reprocessed the PCR reads with MiXCR, giving one entry per CDR3 protein. The table has fewer than 9,500 distinct CDR3 sequences, more than 45% seen once. The gene calls are TRBV5-4 and TRBJ2-1, with D perhaps TRBD1 (5 bases). The receptor was isolated from a human donor who had recovered from COVID-19. Sequenced sample: CD4+ T cells from blood, cultured in vitro. The CDR3 sequence is CARSTEPYNEQFF. The CDR3 nucleotides are TGTGCCAGATCGACAGAGCCCTACAATGAGCAGTTCTTC.